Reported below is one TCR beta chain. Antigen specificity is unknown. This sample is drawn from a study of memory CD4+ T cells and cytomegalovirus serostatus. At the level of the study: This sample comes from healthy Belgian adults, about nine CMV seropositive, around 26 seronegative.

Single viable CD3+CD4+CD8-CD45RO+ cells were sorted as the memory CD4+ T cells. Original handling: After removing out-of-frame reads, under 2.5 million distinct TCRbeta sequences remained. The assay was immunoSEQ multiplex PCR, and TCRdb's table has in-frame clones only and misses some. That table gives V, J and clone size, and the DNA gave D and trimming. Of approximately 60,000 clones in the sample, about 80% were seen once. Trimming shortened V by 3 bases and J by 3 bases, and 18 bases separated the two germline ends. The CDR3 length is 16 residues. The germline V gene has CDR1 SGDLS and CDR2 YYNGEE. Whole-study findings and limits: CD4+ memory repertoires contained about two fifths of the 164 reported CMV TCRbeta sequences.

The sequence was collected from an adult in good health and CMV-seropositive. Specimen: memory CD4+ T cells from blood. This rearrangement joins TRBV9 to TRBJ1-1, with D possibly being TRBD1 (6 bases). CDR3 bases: TGTGCCAGCAGCGCCGGGCGCGGGGGCTTTCACACTGAAGCTTTCTTT. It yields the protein CASSAGRGGFHTEAFF.